This T cell receptor (beta chain) was identified in a study of cytomegalovirus exposure and HLA in healthy donors. Study in general: Earlier sequencing of some 180 million T cells yielded around 100 million unique TCR beta sequences. Assignment to the Caucasian-associated ancestry cluster applied to less than 85% of the approximately 400 genotyped donors.

Amplification used 60 Vbeta primers and 13 Jbeta primers. Repertoires were generated with immunoSEQ multiplex PCR, while TCRdb's copy carries only in-frame clones and drops some. The table lists roughly 250,000 clones, about four fifths of them singletons. General study points: Many donors carried some public TCRs, although rarity characterized most TCR sequences. Later on, analysis showed that most CMV-associated TCR beta chains appeared to be HLA-restricted.

As concerns this clone: Its specificity is unknown.

V dropped 11 bases and J dropped 2; count of bases not matched to a gene: 5. The germline CDR1 and CDR2 sequences are SNHLY and FYNNEI. The CDR3 is 12 amino acids. The chain has TRBV2 and TRBJ2-7; 8 bases fit TRBD1. The receptor was derived from a girl aged 2-10 years in good health and CMV-seronegative. Sequences were obtained from PBMCs. The CDR3, as DNA: TGTGCCGGCGGACAGGGCACCTACGAGCAGTACTTC. It specifies CAGGQGTYEQYF. Full variable domain (missing parts from reference TRBV2 and TRBJ2-7): EPEVTQTPSHQVTQMGQEVILRCVPISNHLYFYWYRQILGQKVEFLVSFYNNEISEKSEIFDDQFSVERPDGSNFTLKIRSTKLEDSAMYFCAGGQGTYEQYFGPGTRLTVT.